This T cell receptor (beta chain) was recovered during a study of early T cells in non-severe SARS-CoV-2 infection. Study information: The sequenced material was bulk RNA from unsorted whole blood, and its chains were unpaired.

Molecules of cDNA were individually given unique molecular identifiers that were attached to them. TCRdb used MiXCR to reprocess the 5' RACE reads, holding one entry per CDR3 protein. This sample has about 82,000 distinct CDR3 sequences, with roughly 13% found just once. The CDR3 has 15 amino acids. V was pared by 4 bases and J by 6 bases, with 7 bases of the junction left unmatched. Germline values: CDR1 SGHDN, CDR2 FVKESK. This clonotype was found a few times. Sequenced input: whole blood. The chain uses TRBV14 and TRBJ2-1; 9 positions agree with TRBD2. This clonotype originated in an adult who was a healthcare worker with PCR-confirmed SARS-CoV-2 infection or an uninfected control (not recorded which). The CDR3 reads CASSPSAGGVNEQFF. The CDR3, as DNA: TGTGCCAGCAGCCCGTCGGCGGGAGGGGTCAATGAGCAGTTCTTC.